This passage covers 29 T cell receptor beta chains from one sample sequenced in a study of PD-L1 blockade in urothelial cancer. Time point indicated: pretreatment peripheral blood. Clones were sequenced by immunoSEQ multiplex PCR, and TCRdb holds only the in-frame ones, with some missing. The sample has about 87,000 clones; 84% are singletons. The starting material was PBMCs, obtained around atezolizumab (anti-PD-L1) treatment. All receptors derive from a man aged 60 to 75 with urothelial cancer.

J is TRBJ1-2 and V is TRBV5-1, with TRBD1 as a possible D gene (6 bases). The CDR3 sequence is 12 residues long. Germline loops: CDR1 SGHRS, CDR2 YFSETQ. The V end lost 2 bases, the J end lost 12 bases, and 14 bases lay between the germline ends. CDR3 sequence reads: CASSLQGSGNTF. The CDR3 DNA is TGCGCCAGCAGCTTACAGGGTTCGGGGAACACCTTC. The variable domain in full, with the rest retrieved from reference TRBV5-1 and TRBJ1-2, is KAGVTQTPRYLIKTRGQQVTLSCSPISGHRSVSWYQQTPGQGLQFLFEYFSETQRNKGNFPGRFSGRQFSNSRSEMNVSTLELGDSALYLCASSLQGSGNTFGSGTRLTVV.

The CDR3 loop reads CASSLGSGIGSYNEQFF. The CDR3 bases are TGTGCCAGCAGCTTAGGTTCGGGGATTGGCTCCTACAATGAGCAGTTCTTC. The chain carries TRBV7-7 and TRBJ2-1; weak D call: TRBD2 (5 bases). V lost 1 base and J 0 bases, leaving 13 bases between the germline ends. This CDR3 has 17 amino acids. The germline gives CDR1 SSHAT, CDR2 FNYEAQ (reference sequence).

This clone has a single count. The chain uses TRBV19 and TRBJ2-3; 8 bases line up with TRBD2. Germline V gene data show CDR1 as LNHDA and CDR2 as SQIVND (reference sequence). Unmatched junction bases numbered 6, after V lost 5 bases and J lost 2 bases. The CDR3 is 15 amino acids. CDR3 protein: CASSPQRGFTDTQYF. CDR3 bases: TGTGCCAGTAGTCCCCAGCGGGGGTTCACAGATACGCAGTATTTT.

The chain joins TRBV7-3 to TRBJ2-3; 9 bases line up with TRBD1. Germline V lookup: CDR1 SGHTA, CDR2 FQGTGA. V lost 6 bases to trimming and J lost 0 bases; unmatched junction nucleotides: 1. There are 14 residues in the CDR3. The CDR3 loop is CASSGTGSTDTQYF. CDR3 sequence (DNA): TGTGCCAGCAGTGGGACAGGGAGCACAGATACGCAGTATTTT.

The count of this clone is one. The CDR3 DNA reads as TGTGCCAGTAGTCTCCAGACAGGGTCAGATACGCAGTATTTT. It encodes CASSLQTGSDTQYF. The V gene is TRBV19, the J gene TRBJ2-3; 7 bases map to TRBD1. This CDR3 is built from 14 residues. Germline V gene lookup returns CDR1 LNHDA and CDR2 SQIVND (reference sequence). Losses at the gene ends were 5 bases for V and 4 bases for J; bases not matched to a gene: 6.

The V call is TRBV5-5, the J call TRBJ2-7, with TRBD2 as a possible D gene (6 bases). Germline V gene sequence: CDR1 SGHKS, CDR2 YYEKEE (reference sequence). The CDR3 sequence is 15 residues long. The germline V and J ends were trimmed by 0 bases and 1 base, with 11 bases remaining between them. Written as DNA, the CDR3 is TGTGCCAGCAGCTTGGCTTTGGGAGGATCCTACGAGCAGTACTTC. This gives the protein CASSLALGGSYEQYF.

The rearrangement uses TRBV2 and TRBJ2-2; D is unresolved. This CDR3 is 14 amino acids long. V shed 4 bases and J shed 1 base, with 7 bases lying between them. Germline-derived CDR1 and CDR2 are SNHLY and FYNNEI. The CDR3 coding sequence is TGTGCCAGCAGTGTCGCAGGGAACACCGGGGAGCTGTTTTTT. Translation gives CASSVAGNTGELFF.

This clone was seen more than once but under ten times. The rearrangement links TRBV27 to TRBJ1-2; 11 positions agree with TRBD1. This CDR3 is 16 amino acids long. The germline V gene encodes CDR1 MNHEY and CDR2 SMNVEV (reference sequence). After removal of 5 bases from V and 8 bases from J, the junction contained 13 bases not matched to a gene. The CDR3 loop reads CASSPGQGARGRGYTF. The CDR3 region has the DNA TGTGCCAGCAGTCCAGGACAGGGGGCGAGAGGAAGAGGCTACACCTTC.

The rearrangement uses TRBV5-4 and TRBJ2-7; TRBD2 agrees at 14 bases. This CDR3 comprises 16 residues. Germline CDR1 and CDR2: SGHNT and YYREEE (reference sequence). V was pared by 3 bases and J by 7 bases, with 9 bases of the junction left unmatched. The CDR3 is CASSSGLAGVRSEQYF. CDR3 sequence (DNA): TGTGCCAGCAGCTCGGGACTAGCGGGGGTACGGTCAGAGCAGTACTTC.

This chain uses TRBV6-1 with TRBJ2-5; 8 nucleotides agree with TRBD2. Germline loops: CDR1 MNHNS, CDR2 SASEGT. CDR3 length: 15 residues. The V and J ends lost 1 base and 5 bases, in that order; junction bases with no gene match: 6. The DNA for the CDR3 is TGTGCCAGCAGTGAAGAGCCGGGGGGGCAGGAGACCCAGTACTTC. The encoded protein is CASSEEPGGQETQYF.

This chain's CDR3 is CASSKLNRADEKLFF. In DNA, the CDR3 is TGTGCCAGCAGTAAATTAAACAGGGCAGATGAAAAACTGTTTTTT. This chain joins TRBV27 and TRBJ1-4; D is possibly TRBD1 (6 bases). This CDR3 has 15 residues. The V gene lost 5 bases and the J gene lost 6 bases, with 16 bases spanning the gap. CDR1 and CDR2 (germline): MNHEY, SMNVEV (reference sequence).

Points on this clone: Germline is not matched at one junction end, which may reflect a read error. The CDR3 protein is CAISETGIYEQYF. The DNA for the CDR3 is TGTGCCATCAGTGAAACAGGGATCTACGAGCAGTACTTC. V gene TRBV6-5 combines with J gene TRBJ2-7; maybe TRBD1 (6 bases). Germline V gene lookup returns CDR1 MNHEY and CDR2 SVGAGI. This CDR3 spans 13 amino acids.

The CDR3 loop reads CASSLLVGRTEAFF. The CDR3 DNA reads TGTGCCAGCAGCTTGCTGGTGGGCCGGACTGAAGCTTTCTTT. This chain links TRBV7-9 with TRBJ1-1, with D hard to call. Between the trimmed V and J ends, which lost 3 bases and 5 bases, there was a span of 13 bases. Germline assignment: CDR1 SEHNR and CDR2 FQNEAQ (reference sequence). There are 14 residues in the CDR3.

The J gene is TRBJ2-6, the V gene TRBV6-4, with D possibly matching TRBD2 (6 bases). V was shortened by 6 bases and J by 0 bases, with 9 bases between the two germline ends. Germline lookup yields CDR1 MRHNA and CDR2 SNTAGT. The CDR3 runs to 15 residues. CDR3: CASRLTSSGANVLTF. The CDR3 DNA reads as TGTGCCAGCAGACTGACTAGCTCTGGGGCCAACGTCCTGACTTTC.

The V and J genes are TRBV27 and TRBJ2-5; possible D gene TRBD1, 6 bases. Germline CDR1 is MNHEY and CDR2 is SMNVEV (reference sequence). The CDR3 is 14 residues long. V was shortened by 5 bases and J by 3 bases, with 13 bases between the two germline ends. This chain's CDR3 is CASSPNPGEETQYF. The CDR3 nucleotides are TGTGCCAGCAGTCCAAACCCAGGGGAAGAGACCCAGTACTTC.

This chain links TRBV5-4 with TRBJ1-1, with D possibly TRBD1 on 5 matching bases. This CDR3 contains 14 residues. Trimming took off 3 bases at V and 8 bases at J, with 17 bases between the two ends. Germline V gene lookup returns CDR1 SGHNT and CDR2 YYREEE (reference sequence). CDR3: CASSSRPTVLEAFF. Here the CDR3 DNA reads TGTGCCAGCAGCTCGAGGCCGACAGTCCTAGAAGCTTTCTTT. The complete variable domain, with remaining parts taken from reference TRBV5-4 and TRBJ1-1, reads ETGVTQSPTHLIKTRGQQVTLRCSSQSGHNTVSWYQQALGQGPQFIFQYYREEENGRGNFPPRFSGLQFPNYSSELNVNALELDDSALYLCASSSRPTVLEAFFGQGTRLTVV.

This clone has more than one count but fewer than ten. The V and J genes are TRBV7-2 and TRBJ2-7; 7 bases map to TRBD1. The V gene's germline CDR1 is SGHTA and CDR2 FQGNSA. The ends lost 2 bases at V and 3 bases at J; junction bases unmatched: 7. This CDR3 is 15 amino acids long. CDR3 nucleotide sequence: TGTGCCAGCAGCTTAATTCCGGGACAGAACTACGAGCAGTACTTC. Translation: CASSLIPGQNYEQYF. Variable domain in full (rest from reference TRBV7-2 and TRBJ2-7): GAGVSQSPSNKVTEKGKDVELRCDPISGHTALYWYRQSLGQGLEFLIYFQGNSAPDKSGLPSDRFSAERTGGSVSTLTIQRTQQEDSAVYLCASSLIPGQNYEQYFGPGTRLTVT.

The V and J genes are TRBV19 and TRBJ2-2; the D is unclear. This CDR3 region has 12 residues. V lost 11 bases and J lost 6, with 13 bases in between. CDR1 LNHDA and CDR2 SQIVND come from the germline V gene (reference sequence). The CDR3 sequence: CARKRIPGELFF. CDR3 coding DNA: TGTGCCCGTAAGAGGATTCCCGGGGAGCTGTTTTTT. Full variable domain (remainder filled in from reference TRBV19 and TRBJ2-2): DGGITQSPKYLFRKEGQNVTLSCEQNLNHDAMYWYRQDPGQGLRLIYYSQIVNDFQKGDIAEGYSVSREKKESFPLTVTSAQKNPTAFYLCARKRIPGELFFGEGSRLTVL.

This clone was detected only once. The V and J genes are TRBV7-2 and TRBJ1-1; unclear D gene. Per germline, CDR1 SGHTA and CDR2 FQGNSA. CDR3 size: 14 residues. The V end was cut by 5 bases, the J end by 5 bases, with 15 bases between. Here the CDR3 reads CASSMLSEGTEAFF. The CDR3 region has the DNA TGTGCCAGCAGCATGCTATCGGAGGGAACTGAAGCTTTCTTT.

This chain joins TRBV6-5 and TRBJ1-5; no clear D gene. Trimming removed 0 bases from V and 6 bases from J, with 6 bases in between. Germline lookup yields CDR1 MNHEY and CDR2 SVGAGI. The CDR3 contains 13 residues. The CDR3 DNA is TGTGCCAGCAGTTACTCGAAGAGTCAGCCCCAGCATTTT. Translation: CASSYSKSQPQHF.

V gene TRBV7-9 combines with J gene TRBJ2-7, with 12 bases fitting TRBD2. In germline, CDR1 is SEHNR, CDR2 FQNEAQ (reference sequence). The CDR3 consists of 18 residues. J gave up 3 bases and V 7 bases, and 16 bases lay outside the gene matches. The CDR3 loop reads CASIPSTSGSLSGYEQYF. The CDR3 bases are TGTGCCAGCATCCCCTCGACTAGCGGGAGCCTCTCTGGCTACGAGCAGTACTTC. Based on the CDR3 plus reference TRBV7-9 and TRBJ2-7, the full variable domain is DTGVSQNPRHKITKRGQNVTFRCDPISEHNRLYWYRQTLGQGPEFLTYFQNEAQLEKSRLLSDRFSAERPKGSFSTLEIQRTEQGDSAMYLCASIPSTSGSLSGYEQYFGPGTRLTVT.

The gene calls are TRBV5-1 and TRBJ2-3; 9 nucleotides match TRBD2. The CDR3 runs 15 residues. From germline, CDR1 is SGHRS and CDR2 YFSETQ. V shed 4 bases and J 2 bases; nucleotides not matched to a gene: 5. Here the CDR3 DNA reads TGCGCCAGCAGCAAGAGCGGGAGGAACACAGATACGCAGTATTTT. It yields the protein CASSKSGRNTDTQYF. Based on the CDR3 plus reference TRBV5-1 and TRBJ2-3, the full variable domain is KAGVTQTPRYLIKTRGQQVTLSCSPISGHRSVSWYQQTPGQGLQFLFEYFSETQRNKGNFPGRFSGRQFSNSRSEMNVSTLELGDSALYLCASSKSGRNTDTQYFGPGTRLTVL.

The CDR3 region is CASSLGGARSSYEQYF. The CDR3 DNA is TGTGCCAGCAGCTTAGGAGGTGCCAGAAGCTCCTACGAGCAGTACTTC. The V and J genes are TRBV7-2 and TRBJ2-7, with no clear D. The ends were cut back, 1 base at V and 0 bases at J, with 13 bases in the middle. Germline CDR1 reads SGHTA; CDR2 reads FQGNSA. CDR3 length equals 16 residues.

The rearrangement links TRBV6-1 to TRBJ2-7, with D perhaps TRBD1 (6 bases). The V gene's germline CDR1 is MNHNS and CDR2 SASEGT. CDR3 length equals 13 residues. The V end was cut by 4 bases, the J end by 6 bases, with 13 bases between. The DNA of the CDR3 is TGTGCCAGCAGTGGACAGGTCATTAGCGAGCAGTACTTC. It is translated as CASSGQVISEQYF.

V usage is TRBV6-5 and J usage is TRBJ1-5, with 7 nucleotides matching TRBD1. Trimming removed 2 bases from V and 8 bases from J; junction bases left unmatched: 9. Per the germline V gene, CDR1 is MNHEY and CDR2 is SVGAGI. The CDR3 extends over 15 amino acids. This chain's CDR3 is CASSYPGQDGKPQHF. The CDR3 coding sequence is TGTGCCAGCAGTTACCCCGGACAGGACGGTAAGCCCCAGCATTTT.

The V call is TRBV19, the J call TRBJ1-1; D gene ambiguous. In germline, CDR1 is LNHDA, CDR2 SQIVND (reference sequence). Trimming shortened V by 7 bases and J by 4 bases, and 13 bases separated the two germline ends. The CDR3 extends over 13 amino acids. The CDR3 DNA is TGTGCCAGTACCTTTACAGAGCCCACTGAAGCTTTCTTT. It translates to CASTFTEPTEAFF.

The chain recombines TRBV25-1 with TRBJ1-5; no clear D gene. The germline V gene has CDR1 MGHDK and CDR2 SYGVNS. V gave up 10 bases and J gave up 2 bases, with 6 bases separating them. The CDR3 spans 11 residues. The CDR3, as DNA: TGTGCCACCCCAGGCAATCAGCCCCAGCATTTT. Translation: CATPGNQPQHF. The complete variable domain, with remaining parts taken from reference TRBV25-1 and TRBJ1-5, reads EADIYQTPRYLVIGTGKKITLECSQTMGHDKMYWYQQDPGMELHLIHYSYGVNSTEKGDLSSESTVSRIRTEHFPLTLESARPSHTSQYLCATPGNQPQHFGDGTRLSIL.

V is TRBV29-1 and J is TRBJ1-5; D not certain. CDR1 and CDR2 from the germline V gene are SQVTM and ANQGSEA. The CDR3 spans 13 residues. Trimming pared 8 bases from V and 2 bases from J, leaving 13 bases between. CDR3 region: CSIRPAGNQPQHF. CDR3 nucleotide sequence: TGCAGCATTAGACCAGCGGGCAATCAGCCCCAGCATTTT.

The CDR3 reads CASSFGGPEAFF. The CDR3 region has the DNA TGCGCCAGCAGCTTCGGGGGGCCTGAAGCTTTCTTT. This chain joins TRBV5-1 and TRBJ1-1; weak D call: TRBD1 (6 bases). Germline CDR1 reads SGHRS; CDR2 reads YFSETQ. The ends were cut back, 2 bases at V and 6 bases at J, with 8 bases in the middle. CDR3 length equals 12 residues.